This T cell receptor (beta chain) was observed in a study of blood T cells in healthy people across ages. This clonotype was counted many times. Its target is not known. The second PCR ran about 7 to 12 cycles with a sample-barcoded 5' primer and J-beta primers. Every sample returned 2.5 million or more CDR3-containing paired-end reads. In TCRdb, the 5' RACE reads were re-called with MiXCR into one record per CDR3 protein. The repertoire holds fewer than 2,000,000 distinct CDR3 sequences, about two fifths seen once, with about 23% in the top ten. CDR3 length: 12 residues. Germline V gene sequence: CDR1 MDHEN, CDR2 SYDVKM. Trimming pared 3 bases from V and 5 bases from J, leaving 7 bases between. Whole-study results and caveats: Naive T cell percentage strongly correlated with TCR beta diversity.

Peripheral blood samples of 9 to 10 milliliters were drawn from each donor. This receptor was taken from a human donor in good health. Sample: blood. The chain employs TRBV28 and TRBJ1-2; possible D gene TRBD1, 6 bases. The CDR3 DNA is TGTGCCAGCAGTTTTGGACAGTATGGCTACACCTTC. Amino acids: CASSFGQYGYTF.